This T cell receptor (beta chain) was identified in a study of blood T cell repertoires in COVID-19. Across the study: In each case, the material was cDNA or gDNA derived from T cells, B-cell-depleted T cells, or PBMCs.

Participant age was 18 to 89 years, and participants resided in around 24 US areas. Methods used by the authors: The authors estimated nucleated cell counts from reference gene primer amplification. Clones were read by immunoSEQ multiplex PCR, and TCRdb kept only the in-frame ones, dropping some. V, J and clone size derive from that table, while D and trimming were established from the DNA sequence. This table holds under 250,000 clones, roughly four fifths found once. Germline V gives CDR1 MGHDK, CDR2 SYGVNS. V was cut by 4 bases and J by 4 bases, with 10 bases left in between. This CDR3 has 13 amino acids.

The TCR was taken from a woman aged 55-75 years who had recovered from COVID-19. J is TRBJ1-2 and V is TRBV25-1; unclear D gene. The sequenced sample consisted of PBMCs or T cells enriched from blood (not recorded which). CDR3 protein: CASSGGITYGYTF. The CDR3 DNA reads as TGTGCCAGCAGTGGCGGGATAACCTATGGCTACACCTTC.